These 27 T cell receptor beta chains were all obtained from the same sample, sequenced in a study of cytomegalovirus exposure and HLA in healthy donors. PCR involved 60 Vbeta and 13 Jbeta primers. Method: immunoSEQ multiplex PCR; TCRdb's copy keeps in-frame clones and lacks some. This sample contains roughly 120,000 clones. Sequenced sample: PBMCs. Every receptor here comes from a man younger than 30 in good health and CMV-seronegative.

J is TRBJ2-5 and V is TRBV10-2, with 7 bases aligning to TRBD1. Germline V gene lookup returns CDR1 WSHSY and CDR2 SAAADI. J lost 2 bases, V lost 5 bases, and 2 bases had no gene match. The CDR3 length is 13 residues. CDR3 sequence: CASSSTGQETQYF. CDR3 nucleotides: TGCGCCAGCAGTTCGACAGGGCAAGAGACCCAGTACTTC.

The chain is built from TRBV7-3 and TRBJ2-1, with 10 bases matching TRBD2. Germline assignment: CDR1 SGHTA and CDR2 FQGTGA. V was pared by 5 bases and J by 3 bases, with 16 bases of the junction left unmatched. The CDR3 spans 19 residues. The CDR3 sequence: CASSVGVSGGAYGYNEQFF. The CDR3 coding sequence is TGTGCCAGCAGCGTAGGAGTGAGCGGGGGGGCCTATGGCTACAATGAGCAGTTCTTC.

The gene calls are TRBV6-1 and TRBJ2-1; 8 bases map to TRBD2. The CDR3 has 14 residues. Germline V CDR1 and CDR2: MNHNS, SASEGT. V gave up 10 bases and J gave up 8 bases; unmatched junction bases: 13. CDR3 residues: CAIIRIAGGDEQFF. The CDR3 coding sequence is TGTGCCATTATCCGGATCGCGGGGGGTGATGAGCAGTTCTTC.

The V gene is TRBV28, the J gene TRBJ2-2, with D unresolved. Looked up from germline, CDR1 is MDHEN and CDR2 is SYDVKM. This CDR3 region has 15 residues. V lost 3 bases and J 1 base, leaving 9 bases between the germline ends. The CDR3 DNA follows: TGTGCCAGCAGTTTCATCCCCGGGAACACCGGGGAGCTGTTTTTT. Its translation: CASSFIPGNTGELFF.

As to this clone: This specimen includes other DNA sequences encoding the same CDR3. The chain employs TRBV19 and TRBJ1-1, with D perhaps matching TRBD1 (5 bases). The germline gives CDR1 LNHDA, CDR2 SQIVND (reference sequence). CDR3 length: 15 amino acids. The V and J ends lost 8 bases and 4 bases respectively, with 20 bases between them. The CDR3 protein is CASLRTRGGGTEAFF. The CDR3 DNA sequence: TGTGCCAGTTTAAGGACACGGGGAGGCGGCACTGAAGCTTTCTTT.

The chain couples TRBV5-1 to TRBJ2-7; D uncertain. Trimming left V 1 base short and J 0 bases short, with 5 bases between. CDR1 and CDR2 (germline): SGHRS, YFSETQ. The CDR3 loop spans 13 amino acids. The CDR3 nucleotides read TGCGCCAGCAGCTTGTCGAGCTCCTACGAGCAGTACTTC. Amino acid sequence: CASSLSSSYEQYF.

This chain links TRBV7-9 with TRBJ2-1; a possible D gene is TRBD1 (5 bases). Germline assignment: CDR1 SEHNR and CDR2 FQNEAQ (reference sequence). CDR3 length: 15 amino acids. V was shortened by 2 bases and J by 3 bases, with 11 bases between the two germline ends. The CDR3 loop is CASSLLETDYNEQFF. Written as DNA, the CDR3 is TGTGCCAGCAGCTTATTGGAGACAGACTACAATGAGCAGTTCTTC.

The chain has TRBV5-6 and TRBJ1-3, with D hard to call. Germline V gives CDR1 SGHDT, CDR2 YYEEEE. The CDR3 is made up of 17 amino acids. Trimming pared 0 bases from V and 4 bases from J, leaving 17 bases between. CDR3 nucleotides: TGTGCCAGCAGCTTGGTCCGGGGAGGCAGGAGAGGAAACACCATATATTTT. Translated, it gives CASSLVRGGRRGNTIYF.

The V and J genes are TRBV28 and TRBJ1-5; D unresolved. CDR1 and CDR2 (germline): MDHEN, SYDVKM. The length of the CDR3 is 15 residues. Trimming shortened V by 2 bases and J by 4 bases, and 12 bases separated the two germline ends. This CDR3 is CASSLSQANNQPQHF. CDR3 in DNA: TGTGCCAGCAGTTTAAGTCAGGCGAATAATCAGCCCCAGCATTTT.

J is TRBJ2-3 and V is TRBV9, with D perhaps TRBD1 (6 bases). The V gene lost 1 base and the J gene lost 1 base, with 10 bases spanning the gap. From germline, CDR1 is SGDLS and CDR2 YYNGEE. This CDR3 spans 15 amino acids. The CDR3 DNA reads TGTGCCAGCAGCGTAAACAGGGCGGGCACAGATACGCAGTATTTT. Translating it yields CASSVNRAGTDTQYF. The full variable domain, rest sourced from reference TRBV9 and TRBJ2-3, is DSGVTQTPKHLITATGQRVTLRCSPRSGDLSVYWYQQSLDQGLQFLIQYYNGEERAKGNILERFSAQQFPDLHSELNLSSLELGDSALYFCASSVNRAGTDTQYFGPGTRLTVL.

The chain is built from TRBV10-3 and TRBJ2-1; 8 bases line up with TRBD1. V shed 0 bases, J shed 3 bases, and the junction held 10 bases outside the gene matches. CDR3 length: 18 residues. Germline assignment: CDR1 ENHRY and CDR2 SYGVKD. The CDR3 protein is CAISESTGGPSYYNEQFF. Written as DNA, the CDR3 is TGTGCCATCAGTGAGTCTACAGGGGGTCCCTCGTACTACAATGAGCAGTTCTTC.

About this clone itself: In the same sample, other DNA sequences code for this CDR3. The V and J genes are TRBV6-6 and TRBJ1-4; possibly TRBD1 for D (5 bases). V lost 8 bases and J 5 bases, leaving 9 bases between the germline ends. This CDR3 has 12 amino acids. Per germline, CDR1 MNHNY and CDR2 SVGAGI (reference sequence). DNA for the CDR3: TGTGCCAGCGGTCAGGGCAATGAAAAACTGTTTTTT. Protein sequence: CASGQGNEKLFF.

This sequence joins TRBV28 and TRBJ2-1, with TRBD2 matching 7 bases. CDR3 length equals 16 residues. Germline CDR1 reads MDHEN; CDR2 reads SYDVKM. V gave up 2 bases and J gave up 1 base; unmatched junction bases: 5. CDR3 nucleotide sequence: TGTGCCAGCAGTTTAGGATCTAGCGGATCCTACAATGAGCAGTTCTTC. Translated: CASSLGSSGSYNEQFF.

The chain links TRBV19 to TRBJ2-7; D possibly corresponds to TRBD2 (5 bases). The length of the CDR3 is 14 residues. CDR1 is LNHDA and CDR2 is SQIVND in the germline V gene (reference sequence). Trimming stripped 9 bases from V and 0 bases from J, with 15 bases between. The CDR3 DNA reads TGTGCCAGCCGCCCGGCGGGTGGCTCCTACGAGCAGTACTTC. Translating it yields CASRPAGGSYEQYF.

The chain uses TRBV5-1 and TRBJ2-7; TRBD1 agrees at 7 bases. Looked up from germline, CDR1 is SGHRS and CDR2 is YFSETQ. This CDR3 has 14 amino acids. V shed 4 bases, J shed 7 bases, and the junction held 11 bases outside the gene matches. CDR3 protein: CASSPLQGRWEQYF. The CDR3 DNA reads as TGCGCCAGCAGCCCATTACAGGGGCGATGGGAGCAGTACTTC.

The rearrangement links TRBV12-5 to TRBJ1-6, with 7 nucleotides matching TRBD1. The V segment lost 1 base and the J segment 3 bases; nucleotides outside the gene matches: 0. CDR3 length: 15 amino acids. The germline CDR1 and CDR2 sequences are LGHNT and FRNRAP. Written as DNA, the CDR3 is TGTGCTAGTGGTTTGGGGACAGGCTATAATTCACCCCTCCACTTT. Its translation: CASGLGTGYNSPLHF.

The rearrangement links TRBV7-2 to TRBJ2-1; possibly TRBD1 for D (6 bases). Deletions cut 1 base from V and 6 bases from J, with 13 bases between. This CDR3 comprises 15 residues. CDR1 and CDR2 from the germline V gene are SGHTA and FQGNSA. The CDR3 loop reads CASSLGVSRGNEQFF. CDR3 sequence (DNA): TGTGCCAGCAGCTTAGGGGTTAGCAGGGGCAATGAGCAGTTCTTC.

The genes are TRBV5-6 and TRBJ1-1; D uncertain. CDR1 and CDR2 (germline): SGHDT, YYEEEE. This CDR3 region has 15 residues. Deletions cut 2 bases from V and 0 bases from J, with 11 bases between. CDR3 DNA sequence: TGTGCCAGCAGCTTCCGGAGGACTGTGAACACTGAAGCTTTCTTT. Amino acid sequence: CASSFRRTVNTEAFF.

The rearrangement links TRBV10-3 to TRBJ2-6; 9 nucleotides agree with TRBD1. The J segment lost 1 base and the V segment lost 3 bases, leaving 4 bases of the junction unmatched. This CDR3 comprises 17 residues. Germline assignment: CDR1 ENHRY and CDR2 SYGVKD. CDR3 DNA: TGTGCCATCAGTGACCCGGGACAGGGTTCTGGGGCCAACGTCCTGACTTTC. This encodes CAISDPGQGSGANVLTF.

The rearrangement links TRBV21-1 to TRBJ2-3; no check of the table's D call, TRBD2, against the DNA was made. TRBV21-1 is a known pseudogene. The CDR3 covers 14 residues. CDR3 sequence: CASSACGRSDTQYF. The DNA of the CDR3 is TGTGCCAGCAGCGCCTGCGGTCGGTCAGATACGCAGTATTTT.

The V gene is TRBV2, the J gene TRBJ1-5; D call uncertain. V was cut by 4 bases and J by 3 bases, with 13 bases left in between. This CDR3 spans 15 amino acids. Germline V gene sequence: CDR1 SNHLY, CDR2 FYNNEI. CDR3 residues: CASSGIWQDNQPQHF. In DNA form, the CDR3 reads TGTGCCAGCAGTGGGATATGGCAGGACAATCAGCCCCAGCATTTT.

The J gene is TRBJ1-1, the V gene TRBV6-5; TRBD1 is a possible D gene (6 bases). The CDR3 is 14 amino acids. The germline CDR1 and CDR2 sequences are MNHEY and SVGAGI. The germline V and J ends were trimmed by 5 bases and 7 bases, with 17 bases remaining between them. CDR3 DNA sequence: TGTGCCAGCAGTAGTGGTTTCGGACAGCTTGAAGCTTTCTTT. Its translation: CASSSGFGQLEAFF.

The J gene is TRBJ1-5, the V gene TRBV7-3; D is undetermined. The V and J ends lost 2 bases and 9 bases respectively, with 17 bases between them. The CDR3 runs to 15 residues. The germline V gene encodes CDR1 SGHTA and CDR2 FQGTGA. The CDR3: CASSLGRSLCRPQHF. The CDR3 DNA reads TGTGCCAGCAGCTTAGGCAGGTCCCTTTGTAGGCCCCAGCATTTT.

The chain employs TRBV7-9 and TRBJ2-5; 9 bases align to TRBD1. There are 15 residues in the CDR3. In germline, CDR1 is SEHNR, CDR2 FQNEAQ (reference sequence). J lost 4 bases, V lost 1 base, and 4 bases had no gene match. CDR3 region: CASSLGGQGGETQYF. In DNA, the CDR3 is TGTGCCAGCAGCTTAGGGGGACAGGGCGGAGAGACCCAGTACTTC.

The chain is built from TRBV18 and TRBJ1-2; 7 bases fit TRBD1. Trimming took 4 bases from V and 6 from J; bases not matched to a gene: 11. Germline CDR1 reads KGHSH; CDR2 reads LQKENI. The CDR3 contains 15 residues. The CDR3 spells CASSLTPDRRHGYTF. The CDR3 DNA reads TGTGCCAGCTCACTCACCCCGGACAGGCGCCATGGCTACACCTTC.

V is TRBV27 and J is TRBJ2-2, with TRBD2 matching over 7 bases. Looked up from germline, CDR1 is MNHEY and CDR2 is SMNVEV (reference sequence). Trimming removed 6 bases from V and 5 bases from J; junction bases left unmatched: 9. CDR3 length: 15 residues. The CDR3 here is CASSPPGTKTGELFF. CDR3 DNA sequence: TGTGCCAGCAGCCCGCCCGGGACTAAAACCGGGGAGCTGTTTTTT.

This chain connects TRBV28 to TRBJ2-1; 8 nucleotides agree with TRBD2. Germline lookup yields CDR1 MDHEN and CDR2 SYDVKM. V lost 5 bases to trimming and J lost 9 bases; unmatched junction nucleotides: 9. This CDR3 is 14 amino acids long. The CDR3 sequence is CASSPTTGRVEQFF. The CDR3 nucleotides are TGTGCCAGCAGTCCCACGACCGGGAGGGTTGAGCAGTTCTTC. Full variable domain (remainder filled in from reference TRBV28 and TRBJ2-1): DVKVTQSSRYLVKRTGEKVFLECVQDMDHENMFWYRQDPGLGLRLIYFSYDVKMKEKGDIPEGYSVSREKKERFSLILESASTNQTSMYLCASSPTTGRVEQFFGPGTRLTVL.